Listed here are 15 T cell receptor beta chains from one sample, sequenced in a study of T cell changes during pregnancy in multiple sclerosis. Method: immunoSEQ multiplex PCR; TCRdb's copy keeps in-frame clones and lacks some. Of under 65,000 clones detected, 80% to 95% appear once; the ten largest clones hold roughly 1.4%. Sequencing used peripheral blood, obtained in the second trimester of pregnancy. The receptors derive from a female donor with multiple sclerosis, enrolled in a pregnancy study.

This chain links TRBV6-5 with TRBJ1-2; 8 nucleotides match TRBD1. CDR1 and CDR2 (germline): MNHEY, SVGAGI. V was clipped by 5 bases and J by 4 bases; unmatched bases: 6. The CDR3 sequence is 14 residues long. For the CDR3, the DNA is TGTGCCAGCAGTCCGCCGACAGGGGCCTATGGCTACACCTTC. Its translation is CASSPPTGAYGYTF.

The rearrangement uses TRBV5-1 and TRBJ1-1, with D perhaps TRBD1 (6 bases). Trimming took 2 bases from V and 6 from J, leaving 20 bases between them. Per germline, CDR1 SGHRS and CDR2 YFSETQ. The CDR3 loop spans 16 amino acids. The CDR3 nucleotides are TGCGCCAGCAGCTTAGGGGGGGGCAATGGTTTCGCTGAAGCTTTCTTT. It encodes CASSLGGGNGFAEAFF.

V is TRBV4-1 and J is TRBJ1-4, with 8 bases that match TRBD1. The CDR3 length is 15 residues. The junction had 4 bases not matched to a gene; V was cut back by 0 bases and J by 7 bases. The germline V gene has CDR1 MGHRA and CDR2 YSYEKL. CDR3 sequence (DNA): TGCGCCAGCAGCCAAGACTACAGGGGGGGTGAAAAACTGTTTTTT. As protein: CASSQDYRGGEKLFF.

The chain combines TRBV11-1 with TRBJ2-1, with D uncertain. Germline values: CDR1 SGHAT, CDR2 FQDESV (reference sequence). V lost 1 base and J lost 2, with 9 bases in between. The CDR3 runs to 15 residues. Written as DNA, the CDR3 is TGTGCCAGCAGCTTAGTTGGCGGCACCTACAATGAGCAGTTCTTC. This encodes CASSLVGGTYNEQFF.

This chain connects TRBV5-1 to TRBJ2-5, with 13 bases aligning to TRBD2. V was clipped by 4 bases and J by 2 bases; unmatched bases: 2. This CDR3 spans 15 amino acids. Germline V CDR1 and CDR2: SGHRS, YFSETQ. The CDR3 coding sequence is TGCGCCAGCAGCATGGGACTAGCGGGACAAGAGACCCAGTACTTC. This sequence encodes CASSMGLAGQETQYF. The whole variable domain, remainder taken from reference TRBV5-1 and TRBJ2-5, is KAGVTQTPRYLIKTRGQQVTLSCSPISGHRSVSWYQQTPGQGLQFLFEYFSETQRNKGNFPGRFSGRQFSNSRSEMNVSTLELGDSALYLCASSMGLAGQETQYFGPGTRLLVL.

This clone was counted once. The chain joins TRBV19 to TRBJ1-5; D not resolved. Germline values: CDR1 LNHDA, CDR2 SQIVND (reference sequence). This CDR3 region has 15 residues. Trimming cost V 1 base and J 0 bases, with 7 bases left between them. The CDR3 DNA follows: TGTGCCAGTAGTATAGGCCAGTATAGCAATCAGCCCCAGCATTTT. It is translated as CASSIGQYSNQPQHF.

The chain is built from TRBV6-5 and TRBJ2-7; TRBD1 matches at 7 bases. Germline V CDR1 and CDR2: MNHEY, SVGAGI. The V gene end was trimmed by 4 bases and the J gene end by 3 bases; junction bases not matched to a gene: 9. This CDR3 spans 15 amino acids. The CDR3 loop is CASSLVFGQDYEQYF. The DNA of the CDR3 is TGTGCCAGCAGTTTAGTATTCGGACAGGACTACGAGCAGTACTTC.

The genes are TRBV10-2 and TRBJ1-2; perhaps TRBD1 as D (5 bases). Germline CDR1 and CDR2: WSHSY and SAAADI. This CDR3 spans 13 amino acids. Trimming left V 3 bases short and J 8 bases short, with 13 bases between. The CDR3 sequence is CASSDRGSRGYTF. In DNA form, the CDR3 reads TGCGCCAGCAGTGATCGGGGGAGTCGCGGCTACACCTTC.

The rearrangement uses TRBV19 and TRBJ2-3; TRBD2 agrees at 12 bases. Unmatched junction bases numbered 7, after V lost 4 bases and J lost 2 bases. Germline-derived CDR1 and CDR2 are LNHDA and SQIVND (reference sequence). This CDR3 spans 17 amino acids. The CDR3 is CASSREGLAGLTDTQYF. Written as DNA, the CDR3 is TGTGCCAGTAGTAGGGAGGGACTAGCGGGCCTCACAGATACGCAGTATTTT.

The V call is TRBV10-1, the J call TRBJ2-3; 7 bases are a match to TRBD2. The germline V gene has CDR1 WNHNN and CDR2 SYGVQD (reference sequence). The CDR3 extends over 14 amino acids. Germline trimming cut 3 bases from V and 3 bases from J; bases unmatched to any gene: 3. Here the CDR3 DNA reads TGCGCCAGCAGTGATGGGGGGGGAACAGATACGCAGTATTTT. Translating gives CASSDGGGTDTQYF.

The gene calls are TRBV4-2 and TRBJ2-1; D is perhaps TRBD2 (6 bases). The germline V and J ends were trimmed by 7 bases and 0 bases, with 7 bases remaining between them. This CDR3 is 13 amino acids long. Germline V CDR1 and CDR2: LGHNA, YNFKEQ. CDR3 sequence: CASTGGSYNEQFF. CDR3 sequence (DNA): TGTGCCAGCACCGGGGGCTCCTACAATGAGCAGTTCTTC.

The chain recombines TRBV19 with TRBJ2-2, with 9 bases lining up with TRBD2. The CDR3 has 18 amino acids. Trimming at V came to 9 bases and at J to 0 bases, leaving 14 bases not matched to a gene. Germline assignment: CDR1 LNHDA and CDR2 SQIVND (reference sequence). The CDR3 reads CASKDRLAAAANTGELFF. Here the CDR3 DNA reads TGTGCCAGCAAAGATCGACTAGCGGCAGCCGCGAACACCGGGGAGCTGTTTTTT.

The V call is TRBV19, the J call TRBJ2-1; 9 nucleotides agree with TRBD2. V dropped 1 base and J dropped 1; count of bases not matched to a gene: 8. The CDR3 has 18 amino acids. From germline, CDR1 is LNHDA and CDR2 SQIVND (reference sequence). The CDR3 is CASSIGKAGGKSYNEQFF. CDR3 sequence (DNA): TGTGCCAGTAGTATAGGTAAAGCGGGAGGCAAGTCCTACAATGAGCAGTTCTTC.

The chain uses TRBV19 and TRBJ1-1; no definite D call. The germline CDR1 and CDR2 sequences are LNHDA and SQIVND (reference sequence). The V end was cut by 2 bases, the J end by 2 bases, with 9 bases between. The CDR3 covers 14 residues. The CDR3 protein is CASSIFEGNTEAFF. DNA for the CDR3: TGTGCCAGTAGTATATTTGAGGGTAACACTGAAGCTTTCTTT.

V gene TRBV5-1 combines with J gene TRBJ2-2, with D perhaps matching TRBD2 (5 bases). V was clipped by 3 bases and J by 2 bases, with 5 bases between them. The germline CDR1 and CDR2 sequences are SGHRS and YFSETQ. CDR3 size: 13 residues. As DNA, the CDR3 is TGCGCCAGCAGCTCGGGAAACACCGGGGAGCTGTTTTTT. It specifies CASSSGNTGELFF.